This T cell receptor beta chain emerged from a study of blood T cell repertoires in COVID-19. Turning to the study itself: Samples taken during acute and convalescent COVID-19 were collected in the United States, Italy and Spain.

Germline-derived CDR1 and CDR2 are SGHTS and YDEGEE. This CDR3 is 15 amino acids long. V dropped 5 bases and J dropped 6; count of bases not matched to a gene: 8. Clones were read by immunoSEQ multiplex PCR, and TCRdb kept only the in-frame ones, dropping some. The sample lists about 220,000 clones, 70% to 85% occurring once. Participants reported their clinical history, and cohort assignment relied on those reports. The origin of this receptor is a woman aged 55-69 years who had recovered from COVID-19. The chain couples TRBV5-8 to TRBJ2-1, with 10 nucleotides matching TRBD1. The sequenced sample was PBMCs or T cells enriched from blood (not recorded which). CDR3 sequence reads: CASRLGQGVANEQFF. As DNA, the CDR3 is TGTGCCAGCAGGTTAGGACAGGGGGTAGCCAATGAGCAGTTCTTC.